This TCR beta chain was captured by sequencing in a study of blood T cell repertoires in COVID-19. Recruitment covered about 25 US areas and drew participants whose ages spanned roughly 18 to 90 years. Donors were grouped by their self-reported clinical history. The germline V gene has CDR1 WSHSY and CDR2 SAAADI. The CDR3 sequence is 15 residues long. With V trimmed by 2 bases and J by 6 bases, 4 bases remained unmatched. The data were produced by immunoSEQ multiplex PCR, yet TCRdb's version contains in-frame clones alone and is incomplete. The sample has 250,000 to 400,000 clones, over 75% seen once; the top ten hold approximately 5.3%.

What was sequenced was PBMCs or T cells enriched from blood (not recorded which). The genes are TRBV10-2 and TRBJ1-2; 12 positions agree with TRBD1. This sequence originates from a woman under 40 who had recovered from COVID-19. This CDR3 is CASSEPGQGADGYTF. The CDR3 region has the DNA TGCGCCAGCAGTGAGCCGGGACAGGGGGCCGATGGCTACACCTTC.